The 32 T cell receptor beta chains below come from one sample, sequenced in a study of cytomegalovirus exposure and HLA in healthy donors. The PCR had 60 Vbeta and 13 Jbeta primers. Assay used: immunoSEQ multiplex PCR; TCRdb lists only in-frame clones, some missing. This sample yields around 160,000 clones, of which 75% are seen a single time; about 8% belongs to the top ten. The sample taken for sequencing was PBMCs. The receptors originated from a woman between 40 and 55 years old in good health and CMV-seropositive.

The chain has TRBV15 and TRBJ2-3; 8 bases align to TRBD1. Germline CDR1 LNHNV, CDR2 YYDKDF (reference sequence). This CDR3 has 15 residues. J lost 0 bases, V lost 5 bases, and 4 bases had no gene match. CDR3 protein: CATSPRQGSTDTQYF. The CDR3 DNA follows: TGTGCCACCAGCCCGCGACAGGGGAGCACAGATACGCAGTATTTT.

This chain joins TRBV6-5 and TRBJ2-7; 12 nucleotides match TRBD2. The V gene's germline CDR1 is MNHEY and CDR2 SVGAGI. The CDR3 length is 15 residues. V shed 6 bases and J 4 bases; nucleotides not matched to a gene: 7. CDR3 coding DNA: TGTGCCAGCAGGCTAGCGGGAGGGAGGAGGTACGAGCAGTACTTC. Its protein is CASRLAGGRRYEQYF.

This chain joins TRBV5-5 and TRBJ2-7; 8 bases map to TRBD1. CDR3 size: 14 residues. V shed 4 bases, J shed 6 bases, and the junction held 9 bases outside the gene matches. The V gene's germline CDR1 is SGHKS and CDR2 YYEKEE (reference sequence). CDR3 in DNA: TGTGCCAGCAGCGCCCGGACAGGGAATGGCGAGCAGTACTTC. Amino acid sequence: CASSARTGNGEQYF.

The chain joins TRBV28 to TRBJ1-2; D remains unclear. Trimming removed 3 bases at V and 0 bases at J, with 8 bases between. Per the germline V gene, CDR1 is MDHEN and CDR2 is SYDVKM. The CDR3 is 14 amino acids. CDR3 in amino acids: CASSFWLTNYGYTF. Here the CDR3 DNA reads TGTGCCAGCAGTTTCTGGCTTACTAACTATGGCTACACCTTC.

The V and J genes are TRBV30 and TRBJ2-3; TRBD2 agrees at 13 bases. V lost 4 bases and J lost 4; bases outside the gene matches: 5. CDR1 is GTSNPN, CDR2 SVGIG, per germline (reference sequence). This CDR3 contains 15 residues. CDR3: CAWNRGLAGADTQYF. Written as DNA, the CDR3 is TGTGCCTGGAACCGAGGACTAGCGGGAGCAGATACGCAGTATTTT. The full variable domain, with the rest looked up from reference TRBV30 and TRBJ2-3, is SQTIHQWPATLVQPVGSPLSLECTVEGTSNPNLYWYRQAAGRGLQLLFYSVGIGQISSEVPQNLSASRPQDRQFILSSKKLLLSDSGFYLCAWNRGLAGADTQYFGPGTRLTVL.

The chain uses TRBV28 and TRBJ2-5; 7 nucleotides agree with TRBD1. The germline V gene encodes CDR1 MDHEN and CDR2 SYDVKM. J gave up 2 bases and V 1 base, and 4 bases lay outside the gene matches. This CDR3 spans 15 amino acids. The CDR3 reads CASSLFGGQQETQYF. The CDR3 DNA reads as TGTGCCAGCAGTTTATTTGGGGGACAGCAAGAGACCCAGTACTTC. The full variable domain, in which reference TRBV28 and TRBJ2-5 provide the parts outside the CDR3, is DVKVTQSSRYLVKRTGEKVFLECVQDMDHENMFWYRQDPGLGLRLIYFSYDVKMKEKGDIPEGYSVSREKKERFSLILESASTNQTSMYLCASSLFGGQQETQYFGPGTRLLVL.

The chain employs TRBV5-1 and TRBJ2-1, with D unresolved. The V and J ends lost 2 bases and 5 bases respectively, with 8 bases between them. The germline gives CDR1 SGHRS, CDR2 YFSETQ. The CDR3 runs 13 residues. The CDR3 spells CASSFEPNNEQFF. Written as DNA, the CDR3 is TGCGCCAGCAGCTTCGAACCTAACAATGAGCAGTTCTTC.

V gene TRBV20-1 combines with J gene TRBJ2-3; D remains ambiguous. CDR3 length equals 11 residues. Trimming pared 6 bases from V and 0 bases from J, leaving 4 bases between. Germline CDR1 and CDR2: DFQATT and SNEGSKA (reference sequence). Here the CDR3 DNA reads TGCAGTGCCCTAAGCACAGATACGCAGTATTTT. It specifies CSALSTDTQYF.

This clone was seen just once. The chain recombines TRBV18 with TRBJ2-5; 7 nucleotides line up with TRBD1. The CDR3 extends over 14 amino acids. The germline gives CDR1 KGHSH, CDR2 LQKENI. After removal of 5 bases from V and 4 bases from J, the junction contained 7 bases not matched to a gene. CDR3 amino acids: CASSSSDRAETQYF. The CDR3 region has the DNA TGTGCCAGCTCATCAAGCGACAGGGCAGAGACCCAGTACTTC.

This clone occurred a few times. The gene calls are TRBV25-1 and TRBJ2-5; 8 bases map to TRBD2. V lost 2 bases to trimming and J lost 5 bases; unmatched junction nucleotides: 13. Germline CDR1 reads MGHDK; CDR2 reads SYGVNS. The CDR3 has 17 residues. CDR3 coding DNA: TGTGCCAGCAGTGAACGGGGGGGCGGGAGGCCCGGGGAGACCCAGTACTTC. Its protein is CASSERGGGRPGETQYF.

This chain connects TRBV2 to TRBJ2-5; TRBD2 is a possible D gene (6 bases). The J call is in doubt because the DNA end fits TRBJ2-7 better. The CDR3 runs 14 residues. CDR1 is SNHLY and CDR2 is FYNNEI in the germline V gene. In DNA form, the CDR3 reads TGTGCCAGCCGAGGGCTAGCGAGGTTTTACGAGCAGTACTTC. This codes for CASRGLARFYEQYF.

The rearrangement links TRBV28 to TRBJ1-2, with D possibly being TRBD1 (5 bases). Germline assignment: CDR1 MDHEN and CDR2 SYDVKM. With 4 bases removed from V and 8 bases from J, the gap between germline ends came to 20 bases. This CDR3 comprises 15 residues. CDR3 DNA: TGTGCCAGCAGTTCCCACCATCGGGGGGTGAACGGCTACACCTTC. The encoded protein is CASSSHHRGVNGYTF.

V usage is TRBV18 and J usage is TRBJ2-5, with D possibly TRBD2 on 6 matching bases. With the DNA end fitting TRBJ2-7 better, the J assignment may be wrong. The length of the CDR3 is 13 residues. The V gene's germline CDR1 is KGHSH and CDR2 LQKENI. CDR3 DNA sequence: TGTGCCAGCTTACTGGGAGGAGACTACGAGCAGTACTTC. Amino acids: CASLLGGDYEQYF.

The CDR3 sequence is CASINGGAGNTIYF. The DNA for the CDR3 is TGTGCCAGCATCAACGGGGGAGCCGGAAACACCATATATTTT. The V call is TRBV28, the J call TRBJ1-3, with TRBD1 as a possible D gene (5 bases). The ends were cut back, 7 bases at V and 4 bases at J, with 14 bases in the middle. CDR3 size: 14 residues. Germline V gene data show CDR1 as MDHEN and CDR2 as SYDVKM.

The rearrangement links TRBV5-1 to TRBJ2-7; D is uncertain. Looked up from germline, CDR1 is SGHRS and CDR2 is YFSETQ. The CDR3 covers 12 residues. V was pared by 1 base and J by 5 bases, with 7 bases between. The CDR3, as DNA: TGCGCCAGCAGCTTGTCCAGAAACGAGCAGTACTTC. It codes for CASSLSRNEQYF.

This clone has a handful of counts. The J gene is TRBJ2-7, the V gene TRBV18; 7 positions match TRBD1. Germline CDR1 reads KGHSH; CDR2 reads LQKENI. The CDR3 runs to 11 residues. The chain's CDR3 is CASSGGEGQEV. CDR3 nucleotide sequence: TGTGCCAGCTCAGGAGGTGAAGGACAGGAGGTC.

The rearrangement links TRBV30 to TRBJ2-1; 11 bases align to TRBD2. V lost 2 bases to trimming and J lost 4 bases; unmatched junction nucleotides: 10. The CDR3 has 17 residues. The germline gives CDR1 GTSNPN, CDR2 SVGIG (reference sequence). The CDR3 here is CAWSSSLAGGKYNEQFF. CDR3 bases: TGTGCCTGGAGTAGCAGCTTAGCGGGAGGGAAATACAATGAGCAGTTCTTC.

This clone was observed a few times. The rearrangement links TRBV5-4 to TRBJ2-2, with D possibly being TRBD1 (6 bases). V was cut by 2 bases and J by 1 base, with 18 bases left in between. CDR3 length equals 18 residues. The germline gives CDR1 SGHNT, CDR2 YYREEE (reference sequence). CDR3 in DNA: TGTGCCAGCAGCTTAAATTCTTTCGGGACACAGAACACCGGGGAGCTGTTTTTT. This encodes CASSLNSFGTQNTGELFF.

This rearrangement joins TRBV2 to TRBJ2-5; possibly TRBD2 for D (5 bases). With 7 bases removed from V and 7 bases from J, the gap between germline ends came to 19 bases. CDR3 length: 14 residues. From germline, CDR1 is SNHLY and CDR2 FYNNEI. The CDR3 region is CASIPRGSTWTQYF. CDR3 nucleotides: TGTGCCAGCATACCACGAGGGAGTACGTGGACCCAGTACTTC.

This sequence joins TRBV27 and TRBJ2-1; 11 positions match TRBD2. The CDR3 is 15 amino acids. Germline V lookup: CDR1 MNHEY, CDR2 SMNVEV (reference sequence). Losses at the gene ends were 7 bases for V and 8 bases for J; bases not matched to a gene: 10. The CDR3 bases are TGTGCCAGCACTATTAGCGGGAGGGCCTGGGATGAGCAGTTCTTC. Translated: CASTISGRAWDEQFF.

The chain joins TRBV4-1 to TRBJ2-7, with D perhaps matching TRBD2 (6 bases). V was shortened by 4 bases and J by 1 base, with 17 bases between the two germline ends. Germline V gene data show CDR1 as MGHRA and CDR2 as YSYEKL. CDR3 length equals 16 residues. CDR3 sequence (DNA): TGCGCCAGCAGCCGGGGGGACTTCTCTCTTTCCTACGAGCAGTACTTC. It specifies CASSRGDFSLSYEQYF.

The chain carries TRBV6-6 and TRBJ1-5, with 7 bases lining up with TRBD1. V dropped 2 bases and J dropped 5; count of bases not matched to a gene: 6. Germline loops: CDR1 MNHNY, CDR2 SVGAGI (reference sequence). There are 15 residues in the CDR3. The CDR3 sequence: CASSYLRGRDQPQHF. The CDR3 region has the DNA TGTGCCAGCAGTTACCTAAGGGGGCGGGATCAGCCCCAGCATTTT.

J is TRBJ1-5 and V is TRBV7-2, with 7 bases lining up with TRBD1. Per the germline V gene, CDR1 is SGHTA and CDR2 is FQGNSA. With V trimmed by 4 bases and J by 7 bases, 13 bases remained unmatched. The CDR3 has 16 amino acids. The CDR3 nucleotides read TGTGCCAGCAGCTCAGAGGACAGGTGGGACAAGCAGCCCCAGCATTTT. Translation: CASSSEDRWDKQPQHF.

V is TRBV18 and J is TRBJ2-7; the D is unclear. V was clipped by 8 bases and J by 0 bases, with 20 bases between them. Germline V lookup: CDR1 KGHSH, CDR2 LQKENI. This CDR3 contains 16 residues. CDR3 nucleotides: TGTGCCAGCACCCCTTCAAATCGTAGGAGCTCCTACGAGCAGTACTTC. Residues: CASTPSNRRSSYEQYF.

The J gene is TRBJ2-1, the V gene TRBV27, with D perhaps TRBD2 (6 bases). Trimming shortened V by 3 bases and J by 0 bases, and 15 bases separated the two germline ends. Germline lookup yields CDR1 MNHEY and CDR2 SMNVEV (reference sequence). The CDR3 is made up of 17 amino acids. The CDR3 coding sequence is TGTGCCAGCAGTTTTGCTAGCGCTTGGAACTCCTACAATGAGCAGTTCTTC. This translates into CASSFASAWNSYNEQFF.

A single count supports this clone. The chain recombines TRBV6-6 with TRBJ1-5; the D gene is possibly TRBD1 (5 bases). Germline-derived CDR1 and CDR2 are MNHNY and SVGAGI (reference sequence). The CDR3 is 13 amino acids. Trimming took off 2 bases at V and 7 bases at J, with 9 bases between the two ends. The CDR3 here is CASSYGRAQPQHF. The CDR3 coding sequence is TGTGCCAGCAGTTACGGCAGGGCCCAGCCCCAGCATTTT.

The chain has TRBV27 and TRBJ1-2; TRBD1 matches at 11 bases. The CDR3 sequence is 16 residues long. V lost 0 bases to trimming and J lost 8 bases; unmatched junction nucleotides: 8. CDR1 is MNHEY, CDR2 SMNVEV, per germline (reference sequence). The chain's CDR3 is CASSLSADRGPGGYTF. The CDR3, as DNA: TGTGCCAGCAGTTTATCGGCGGACAGGGGGCCAGGAGGCTACACCTTC.

V gene TRBV21-1 combines with J gene TRBJ2-7; the D segment call TRBD1 is taken from the table without a DNA check. TRBV21-1 corresponds to a pseudogene. CDR3 length: 17 residues. CDR3: CASSKEWVTGSTYEQYF. The CDR3 bases are TGTGCCAGCAGCAAAGAGTGGGTGACAGGGTCTACCTACGAGCAGTACTTC.

This clone was recorded a few times. The rearrangement joins TRBV7-6 to TRBJ2-7, with TRBD1 identical over 8 bases. CDR1 is SGHVS and CDR2 is FNYEAQ in the germline V gene. The length of the CDR3 is 15 residues. Trimming at V came to 5 bases and at J to 7 bases, leaving 13 bases not matched to a gene. In DNA form, the CDR3 reads TGTGCCAGCAGCCCCATTGGGGGACAGGTACTTGAGCAGTACTTC. This encodes CASSPIGGQVLEQYF.

J is TRBJ1-2 and V is TRBV7-2; TRBD1 is a possible D gene (5 bases). The V end was cut by 5 bases, the J end by 4 bases, with 11 bases between. Germline CDR1 SGHTA, CDR2 FQGNSA. The CDR3 spans 13 residues. The CDR3: CASSPDGGYGYTF. CDR3 sequence (DNA): TGTGCCAGCAGCCCGGACGGGGGCTATGGCTACACCTTC.

This sequence joins TRBV19 and TRBJ2-1, with TRBD1 identical over 10 bases. The CDR3 loop spans 14 amino acids. Trimming at V came to 10 bases and at J to 4 bases, leaving 7 bases not matched to a gene. Germline V gene sequence: CDR1 LNHDA, CDR2 SQIVND (reference sequence). The DNA for the CDR3 is TGTGCCACCCTGGGGGGACAGGGGTACAATGAGCAGTTCTTC. Translated, it gives CATLGGQGYNEQFF.

CDR3: CASSIRIGPQPQHF. The CDR3 DNA reads TGTGCCAGTAGTATCCGTATTGGGCCGCAGCCCCAGCATTTT. The chain recombines TRBV19 with TRBJ1-5; D gene ambiguous. The length of the CDR3 is 14 residues. From germline, CDR1 is LNHDA and CDR2 SQIVND (reference sequence). V dropped 3 bases and J dropped 7 bases, with 13 bases sitting between them.